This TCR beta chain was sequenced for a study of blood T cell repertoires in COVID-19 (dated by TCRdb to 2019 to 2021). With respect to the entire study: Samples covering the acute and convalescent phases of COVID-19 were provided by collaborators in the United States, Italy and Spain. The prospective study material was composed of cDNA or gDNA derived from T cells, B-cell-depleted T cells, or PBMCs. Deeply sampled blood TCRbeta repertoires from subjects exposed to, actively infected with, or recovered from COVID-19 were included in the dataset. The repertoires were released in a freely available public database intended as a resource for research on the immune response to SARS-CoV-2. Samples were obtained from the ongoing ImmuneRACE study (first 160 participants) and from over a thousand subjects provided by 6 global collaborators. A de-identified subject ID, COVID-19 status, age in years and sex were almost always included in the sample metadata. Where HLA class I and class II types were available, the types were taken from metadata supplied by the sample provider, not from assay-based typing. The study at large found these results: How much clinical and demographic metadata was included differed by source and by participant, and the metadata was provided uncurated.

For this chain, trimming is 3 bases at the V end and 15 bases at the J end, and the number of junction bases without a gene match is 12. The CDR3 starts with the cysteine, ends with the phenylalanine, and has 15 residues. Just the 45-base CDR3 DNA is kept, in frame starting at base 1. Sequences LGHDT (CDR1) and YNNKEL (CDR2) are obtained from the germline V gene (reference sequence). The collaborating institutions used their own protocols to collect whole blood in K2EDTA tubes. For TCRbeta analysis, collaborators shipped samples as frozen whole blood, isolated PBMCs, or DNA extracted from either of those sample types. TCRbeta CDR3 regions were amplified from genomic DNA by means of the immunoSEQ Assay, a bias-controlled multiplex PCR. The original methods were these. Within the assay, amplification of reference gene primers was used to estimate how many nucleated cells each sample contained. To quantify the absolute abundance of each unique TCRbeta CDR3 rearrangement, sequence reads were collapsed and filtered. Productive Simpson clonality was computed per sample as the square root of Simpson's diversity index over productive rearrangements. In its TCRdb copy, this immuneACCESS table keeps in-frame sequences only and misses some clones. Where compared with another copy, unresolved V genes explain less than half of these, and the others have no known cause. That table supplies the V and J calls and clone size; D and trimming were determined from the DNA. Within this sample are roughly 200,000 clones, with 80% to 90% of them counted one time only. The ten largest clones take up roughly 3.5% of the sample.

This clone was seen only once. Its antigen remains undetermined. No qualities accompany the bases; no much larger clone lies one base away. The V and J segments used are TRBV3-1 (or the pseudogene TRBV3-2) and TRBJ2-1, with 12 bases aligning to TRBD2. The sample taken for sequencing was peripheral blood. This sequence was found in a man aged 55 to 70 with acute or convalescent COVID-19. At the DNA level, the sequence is TGTGCCAGCAGCCAGGGCAGGCTAGCGGGAGGGCCGGGGTTCTTC. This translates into CASSQGRLAGGPGFF.